This entry lists 2 T cell receptor beta chains sequenced from one sample in a study of cytomegalovirus exposure and HLA in healthy donors. In the PCR, 60 Vbeta and 13 Jbeta primers were used. Sequenced by immunoSEQ multiplex PCR; TCRdb stores in-frame clones only, minus some. This sample has over 110,000 clones; over 65% occur once, and the top ten carry around 2.5%. Material for sequencing was PBMCs. The receptors were gathered from a male donor in good health and CMV-seronegative.

The gene calls are TRBV18 and TRBJ2-6; the D is unclear. Germline V gives CDR1 KGHSH, CDR2 LQKENI. V was pared by 3 bases and J by 0 bases, with 6 bases between. This CDR3 comprises 15 residues. CDR3 amino acids: CASSPKSSGANVLTF. CDR3 bases: TGTGCCAGCTCACCGAAGAGCTCTGGGGCCAACGTCCTGACTTTC.

The chain couples TRBV13 to TRBJ1-1; no clear D gene. The CDR3 runs to 13 residues. Germline CDR1 PRHDT, CDR2 FYEKMQ (reference sequence). The germline V and J ends were trimmed by 2 bases and 0 bases, with 4 bases remaining between them. CDR3 sequence: CASSLSMNTEAFF. CDR3 DNA sequence: TGTGCCAGCAGCTTAAGCATGAACACTGAAGCTTTCTTT.